This T cell receptor (beta chain) was sequenced in a study of T cells in Graves' hyperthyroidism and ophthalmopathy. Points from the study as a whole: Most clonotypes expanded in thyroid above 0.001 were likewise present in blood.

This clonotype was seen repeatedly, ten times or more. The antigen is not known. Patients were excluded for uncontrolled infection, other autoimmune disease, pregnancy or lactation. Trimming removed 5 bases at V and 6 bases at J, with 12 bases between. The CDR3 is made up of 13 amino acids. RNA transcripts served as the template for amplifying TCR beta CDR3 regions. TCR CDR3 underwent first-round RT-PCR with the HTBI primer set. A single record per CDR3 protein comes from TCRdb applying MiXCR to the multiplex PCR reads. This sample has 350,000 to 450,000 distinct CDR3 sequences, with around 15% found just once.

Material: blood. V and J are TRBV12-3 or TRBV12-4 and TRBJ2-3, with a weak D call TRBD2 (6 bases). The clonotype was recovered from a man aged 50 to 60 with Graves' ophthalmopathy. CDR3 DNA sequence: TGTGCCAGCAGTACCGGGGGTAGGGATACGCAGTATTTT. Protein sequence: CASSTGGRDTQYF.